This T cell receptor (beta chain) derives from a study of T cell responses to AZD1222 COVID-19 vaccine. Study-level findings and limits: White British donors predominated, females outnumbered males, and clonal diversity was possibly underestimated.

With respect to this clone: Its antigen is as yet unknown.

Here immunoSEQ multiplex PCR was the method, and the copy in TCRdb shows in-frame clones only, minus some. The sample holds approximately 90,000 clones, about 88% seen once. The length of the CDR3 is 11 residues. Germline CDR1 is SGHAT and CDR2 is FQNNGV. V lost 5 bases, J lost 6 bases, and 7 bases lay in between. The TCR comes from an adult in good health. V is TRBV11-2 and J is TRBJ1-1; D gene uncertain. The sample in question was peripheral blood, obtained on day 0 of AZD1222 vaccination. Here the CDR3 reads CASSPGAEAFF. CDR3 DNA sequence: TGTGCCAGCAGCCCGGGCGCTGAAGCTTTCTTT.